Each of the 2 T cell receptor beta chains below was sequenced from the same sample in a study of follicular helper T cells after annual influenza vaccination. The repertoire was sequenced with immunoSEQ multiplex PCR; TCRdb's copy has only in-frame clones and lacks some. Of about 27,000 clones in the sample, roughly 80% were seen once. Sample time point: 2014-2015 season, pre-vaccination. Source: CXCR5+ CD38- circulating T follicular helper cells from blood, taken on the day of influenza vaccination. Described subset: circulating Tfh, non-naive CD4+CXCR5+PD-1+ (ICOS+CD38+ or ICOS-CD38-). The source is an adult who received the influenza vaccine.

The chain combines TRBV18 with TRBJ1-1; TRBD1 aligns across 8 bases. The germline V gene has CDR1 KGHSH and CDR2 LQKENI. With V trimmed by 0 bases and J by 1 base, 4 bases remained unmatched. This CDR3 is 16 amino acids long. The CDR3 DNA follows: TGTGCCAGCTCACCACCAAGGGACAGGTCGAACACTGAAGCTTTCTTT. Protein sequence: CASSPPRDRSNTEAFF.

V is TRBV2 and J is TRBJ1-1; D may be TRBD1 (5 bases). Trimming took 6 bases from V and 10 from J, leaving 15 bases between them. The CDR3 totals 12 residues. Germline assignment: CDR1 SNHLY and CDR2 FYNNEI. CDR3 nucleotides: TGTGCCAGCAGGACCGACAGAGCCGTAGCTTTCTTT. As protein: CASRTDRAVAFF.